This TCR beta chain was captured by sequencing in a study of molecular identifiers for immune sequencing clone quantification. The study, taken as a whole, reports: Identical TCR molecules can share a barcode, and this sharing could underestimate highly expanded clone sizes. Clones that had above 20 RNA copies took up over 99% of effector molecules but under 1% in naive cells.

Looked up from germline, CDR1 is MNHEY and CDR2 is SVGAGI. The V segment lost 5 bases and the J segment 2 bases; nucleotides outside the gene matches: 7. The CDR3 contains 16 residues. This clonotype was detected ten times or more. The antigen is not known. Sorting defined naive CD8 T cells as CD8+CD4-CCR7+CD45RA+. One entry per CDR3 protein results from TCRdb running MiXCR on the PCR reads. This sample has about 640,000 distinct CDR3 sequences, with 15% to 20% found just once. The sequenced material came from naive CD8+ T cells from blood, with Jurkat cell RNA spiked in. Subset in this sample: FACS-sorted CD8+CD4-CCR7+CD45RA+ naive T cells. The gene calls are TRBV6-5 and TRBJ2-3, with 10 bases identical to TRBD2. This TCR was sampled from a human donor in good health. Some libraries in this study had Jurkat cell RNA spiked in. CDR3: CASSPIAGGYTDTQYF. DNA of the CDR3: TGTGCCAGCAGTCCGATAGCGGGGGGTTACACAGATACGCAGTATTTT.